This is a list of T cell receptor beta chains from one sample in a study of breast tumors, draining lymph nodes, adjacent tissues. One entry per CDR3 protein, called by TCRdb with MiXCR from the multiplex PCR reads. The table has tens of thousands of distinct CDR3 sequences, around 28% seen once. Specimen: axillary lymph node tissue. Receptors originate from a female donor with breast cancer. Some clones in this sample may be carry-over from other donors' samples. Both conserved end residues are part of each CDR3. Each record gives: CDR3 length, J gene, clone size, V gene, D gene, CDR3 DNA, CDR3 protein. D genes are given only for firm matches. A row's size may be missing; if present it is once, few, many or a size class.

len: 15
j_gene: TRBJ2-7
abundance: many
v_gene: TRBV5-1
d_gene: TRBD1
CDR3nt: TGCGCCAGCAGCTCGCCAGGGGGTTCGTTCTACGAGCAGTACTTC
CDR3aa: CASSSPGGSFYEQYF

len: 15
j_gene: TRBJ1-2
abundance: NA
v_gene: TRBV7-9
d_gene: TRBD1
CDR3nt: TGTGCCAGCAGCTTAGGGGACAGGCCAACTATTGGCTACACCTTC
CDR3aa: CASSLGDRPTIGYTF

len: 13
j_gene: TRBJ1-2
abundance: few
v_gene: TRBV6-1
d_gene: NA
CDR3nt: TGTGCCAGCAGTGAACTACAGGACTATGGCTACACCTTC
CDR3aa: CASSELQDYGYTF

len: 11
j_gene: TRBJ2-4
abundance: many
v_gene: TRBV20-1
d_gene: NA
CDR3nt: TGCAGTGCCAGTCCCCTTGACCGTCAGTCCTTC
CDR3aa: CSASPLDRQSF

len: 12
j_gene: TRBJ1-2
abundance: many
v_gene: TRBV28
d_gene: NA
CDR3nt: TGTGCCAGCGGAGGGACCAACTATGGCTACACCTTC
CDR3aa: CASGGTNYGYTF

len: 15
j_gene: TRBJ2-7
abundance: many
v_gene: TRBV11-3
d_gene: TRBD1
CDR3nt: TGTGCCAGCAGCGTCGGTGGGACAGGGGGATACGAGCAGTACTTC
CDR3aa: CASSVGGTGGYEQYF

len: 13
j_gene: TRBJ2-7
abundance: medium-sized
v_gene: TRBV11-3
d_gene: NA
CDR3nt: TGTGCCAGCAGCCCAAGAGGGGCCTACGAGCAGTACTTC
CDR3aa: CASSPRGAYEQYF

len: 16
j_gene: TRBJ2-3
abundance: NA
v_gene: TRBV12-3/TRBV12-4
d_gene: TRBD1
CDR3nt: TGTGCCAGCAGTTCGCCAGGGACAGGGACCACAGATACGCAGTATTTT
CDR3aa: CASSSPGTGTTDTQYF

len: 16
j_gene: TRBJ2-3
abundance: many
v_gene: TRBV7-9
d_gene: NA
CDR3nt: TGTGCCAGCAGCTTAGCCGACCTCCTCCGCACAGATACGCAGTATTTT
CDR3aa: CASSLADLLRTDTQYF

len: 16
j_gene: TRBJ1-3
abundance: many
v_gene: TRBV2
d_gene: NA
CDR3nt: TGTGCCAGCAGTGATAGACGTCCGAACTCTGGAAACACCATATATTTT
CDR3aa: CASSDRRPNSGNTIYF

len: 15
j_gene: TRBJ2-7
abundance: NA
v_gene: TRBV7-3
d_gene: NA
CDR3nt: TGTGCCAGCAGGGAGGTAGATCCCAGCTCCGACGAGCAGTACTTC
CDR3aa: CASREVDPSSDEQYF

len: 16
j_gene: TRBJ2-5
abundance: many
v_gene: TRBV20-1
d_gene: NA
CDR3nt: TGCAGTGCCGCGGCGGACGGCCGGGGATCGTCGGAGACCCAGTACTTC
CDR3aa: CSAAADGRGSSETQYF

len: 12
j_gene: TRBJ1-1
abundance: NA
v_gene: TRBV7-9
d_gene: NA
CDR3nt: TGTGCCAGCAGCTTTGAGTTCACTGAAGCTTTCTTT
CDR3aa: CASSFEFTEAFF

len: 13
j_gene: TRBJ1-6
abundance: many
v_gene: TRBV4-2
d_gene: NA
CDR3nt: TGTGCCAGCAGCCAAGCAGGGGTGTCACCCCTCCACTTT
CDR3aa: CASSQAGVSPLHF

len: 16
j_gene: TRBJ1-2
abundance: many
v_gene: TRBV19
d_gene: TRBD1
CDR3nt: TGTGCCAGTTCTGGCAGGGGGTTCGGCGGTATTCGTGGCTACACCTTC
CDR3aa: CASSGRGFGGIRGYTF

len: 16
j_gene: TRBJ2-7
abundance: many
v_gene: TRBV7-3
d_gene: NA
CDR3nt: TGTGCCAGCAGCCTATCCTCCTCTGGCGGGGTCTACGAGCAGTACTTC
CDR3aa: CASSLSSSGGVYEQYF

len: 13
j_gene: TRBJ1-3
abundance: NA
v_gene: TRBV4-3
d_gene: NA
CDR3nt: TGCGCCAGCACCCCGGGCCGGGGACACTCAATTTATTTT
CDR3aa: CASTPGRGHSIYF